Below are 29 T cell receptor beta chains sequenced from a single sample in a study of blood T cell repertoires in COVID-19. The data were produced by immunoSEQ multiplex PCR, yet TCRdb's version contains in-frame clones alone and is incomplete. The table includes around 99,000 clones, approximately 84% detected once. The sequenced material came from peripheral blood. The receptors come from a human donor in a cohort sampled during active COVID-19.

The chain carries TRBV4-1 and TRBJ2-7; 10 nucleotides line up with TRBD1. This CDR3 comprises 17 residues. V shed 1 base and J 4 bases; nucleotides not matched to a gene: 10. CDR1 and CDR2 from the germline V gene are MGHRA and YSYEKL. The CDR3 reads CASSQGGLGQGKYEQYF. The CDR3 nucleotides are TGCGCCAGCAGCCAAGGTGGCCTGGGACAGGGGAAGTACGAGCAGTACTTC.

The chain is built from TRBV4-3 and TRBJ2-3; D uncertain. The CDR3 length is 15 residues. V was cut by 4 bases and J by 5 bases, with 16 bases left in between. Germline V CDR1 and CDR2: LGHNA, YSLEER. Here the CDR3 DNA reads TGCGCCAGCAGCCCCTCCCCTGGGCAAAAAGATACGCAGTATTTT. Amino acids: CASSPSPGQKDTQYF.

J is TRBJ1-2 and V is TRBV6-5, with unresolved D. V shed 4 bases and J shed 4 bases, with 7 bases lying between them. This CDR3 contains 12 residues. Germline V gene lookup returns CDR1 MNHEY and CDR2 SVGAGI. CDR3 sequence (DNA): TGTGCCAGCAGTTCCGCGGCCTATGGCTACACCTTC. This encodes CASSSAAYGYTF.

The chain couples TRBV14 to TRBJ2-6, with 7 nucleotides matching TRBD1. The CDR3 consists of 18 residues. Per the germline V gene, CDR1 is SGHDN and CDR2 is FVKESK. V was clipped by 4 bases and J by 0 bases; unmatched bases: 9. The CDR3: CASSPAPGQSSGANVLTF. CDR3 DNA sequence: TGTGCCAGCAGCCCTGCCCCGGGACAGAGCTCTGGGGCCAACGTCCTGACTTTC.

This clone was detected only a few times. The chain joins TRBV9 to TRBJ2-1, with 7 bases matching TRBD2. The junction had 2 bases not matched to a gene; V was cut back by 2 bases and J by 0 bases. CDR1 is SGDLS and CDR2 is YYNGEE in the germline V gene. This CDR3 is built from 15 residues. CDR3 protein: CASSVSGFSYNEQFF. CDR3 coding DNA: TGTGCCAGCAGCGTTAGCGGGTTCTCCTACAATGAGCAGTTCTTC.

This clone was recorded at least ten times. The rearrangement joins TRBV5-6 to TRBJ1-2, with 8 bases that match TRBD1. Trimming removed 4 bases from V and 6 bases from J; junction bases left unmatched: 5. CDR3 size: 13 residues. Germline-derived CDR1 and CDR2 are SGHDT and YYEEEE. The CDR3 coding sequence is TGTGCCAGCAGCGGGGACAGGTGGGATGGCTACACCTTC. Translating it yields CASSGDRWDGYTF. Combining the CDR3 with reference TRBV5-6 and TRBJ1-2 gives the whole variable domain DAGVTQSPTHLIKTRGQQVTLRCSPKSGHDTVSWYQQALGQGPQFIFQYYEEEERQRGNFPDRFSGHQFPNYSSELNVNALLLGDSALYLCASSGDRWDGYTFGSGTRLTVV.

To note about this clone: The sample carries other DNA sequences with the same CDR3. This chain uses TRBV12-3 or TRBV12-4 with TRBJ2-5; D is unclear. The V and J ends lost 2 bases and 1 base respectively, with 5 bases between them. The CDR3 has 13 amino acids. The CDR3 DNA reads TGTGCCAGCAGTTTATCGGGCCAAGAGACCCAGTACTTC. This translates into CASSLSGQETQYF.

This rearrangement joins TRBV19 to TRBJ2-3; 14 bases fit TRBD2. The CDR3 runs 17 residues. Germline V gene data show CDR1 as LNHDA and CDR2 as SQIVND (reference sequence). Trimming took 6 bases from V and 5 from J; bases not matched to a gene: 10. The CDR3: CASRGLAGGPFRDTQYF. DNA for the CDR3: TGTGCCAGTAGAGGACTAGCGGGAGGCCCTTTTCGAGATACGCAGTATTTT.

The genes are TRBV3-1 (or the pseudogene TRBV3-2) and TRBJ2-5; D possibly corresponds to TRBD2 (6 bases). Trimming left V 1 base short and J 5 bases short, with 20 bases between. The CDR3 covers 17 residues. Germline loops: CDR1 LGHDT, CDR2 YNNKEL (reference sequence). DNA for the CDR3: TGTGCCAGCAGCCAAGGAACTGTAGGCCCAGGGAGGGAGACCCAGTACTTC. Translated: CASSQGTVGPGRETQYF.

The V gene is TRBV10-2, the J gene TRBJ2-1; maybe TRBD2 (5 bases). The CDR3 runs to 15 residues. The V end lost 7 bases, the J end lost 0 bases, and 13 bases lay between the germline ends. Germline values: CDR1 WSHSY, CDR2 SAAADI. The DNA for the CDR3 is TGCGCCAGCACTCAAGCGGAAAGCTCCTACAATGAGCAGTTCTTC. It is translated as CASTQAESSYNEQFF.

The chain employs TRBV12-3 or TRBV12-4 and TRBJ1-6; tentatively, D is TRBD1 (5 bases). Deletions cut 4 bases from V and 10 bases from J, with 11 bases between. The CDR3 is made up of 13 amino acids. CDR3: CASSSTESSPLHF. CDR3 DNA sequence: TGTGCCAGCAGTTCGACAGAATCGTCACCCCTCCACTTT.

This sequence joins TRBV4-1 and TRBJ2-3; 7 bases map to TRBD2. This CDR3 region has 16 residues. With 4 bases clipped from V and 3 bases from J, the junction kept 10 bases outside the gene matches. Germline loops: CDR1 MGHRA, CDR2 YSYEKL. CDR3 loop: CASSRSPVGGTDTQYF. CDR3 coding DNA: TGCGCCAGCAGCCGAAGCCCCGTCGGGGGGACAGATACGCAGTATTTT.

This rearrangement joins TRBV19 to TRBJ2-3, with D possibly TRBD1 on 5 matching bases. Trimming removed 3 bases at V and 6 bases at J, with 16 bases between. This CDR3 region has 15 residues. CDR1 and CDR2 (germline): LNHDA, SQIVND (reference sequence). For the CDR3, the DNA is TGTGCCAGTAGTATGAGACTTGGCAGGGTTGATACGCAGTATTTT. It translates to CASSMRLGRVDTQYF. Looking up the rest from reference TRBV19 and TRBJ2-3 gives the full variable domain: DGGITQSPKYLFRKEGQNVTLSCEQNLNHDAMYWYRQDPGQGLRLIYYSQIVNDFQKGDIAEGYSVSREKKESFPLTVTSAQKNPTAFYLCASSMRLGRVDTQYFGPGTRLTVL.

This clone was counted once. This sequence joins TRBV12-5 and TRBJ1-2, with D perhaps matching TRBD1 (6 bases). V gave up 2 bases and J gave up 7 bases, with 8 bases separating them. The CDR3 length is 12 residues. CDR1 is LGHNT and CDR2 is FRNRAP in the germline V gene. The CDR3 DNA reads TGTGCTAGTGGTTTGTCGACAGGTGGCTACACCTTC. Translation: CASGLSTGGYTF.

This chain connects TRBV27 to TRBJ2-1, with 7 bases that match TRBD1. The CDR3 is 15 amino acids. The V gene's germline CDR1 is MNHEY and CDR2 SMNVEV (reference sequence). The junction had 6 bases not matched to a gene; V was cut back by 4 bases and J by 3 bases. In DNA, the CDR3 is TGTGCCAGCAGTTGGGAGAGACAGGGCTACAATGAGCAGTTCTTC. The encoded protein is CASSWERQGYNEQFF.

V usage is TRBV7-3 and J usage is TRBJ2-5; 13 bases agree with TRBD2. After removal of 2 bases from V and 4 bases from J, the junction contained 4 bases not matched to a gene. Germline V gene lookup returns CDR1 SGHTA and CDR2 FQGTGA. The CDR3 totals 16 residues. The CDR3, as DNA: TGTGCCAGCAGCTTATCTGGACTAGCGGGAGCAGAGACCCAGTACTTC. It codes for CASSLSGLAGAETQYF.

The chain is built from TRBV6-5 and TRBJ1-4; possible D gene TRBD1, 5 bases. The CDR3 extends over 15 amino acids. Germline V gives CDR1 MNHEY, CDR2 SVGAGI. Trimming pared 5 bases from V and 1 base from J, leaving 11 bases between. The CDR3 spells CASSLQRGTNEKLFF. The CDR3 bases are TGTGCCAGCAGTCTTCAAAGGGGAACTAATGAAAAACTGTTTTTT.

This clone appeared a few times. The genes are TRBV5-4 and TRBJ1-1; tentative D call: TRBD1 (5 bases). V was clipped by 5 bases and J by 2 bases, with 13 bases between them. This CDR3 region has 14 residues. CDR1 is SGHNT and CDR2 is YYREEE in the germline V gene (reference sequence). The CDR3 coding sequence is TGTGCCAGCAGACCTGACGGGACTAACACTGAAGCTTTCTTT. Residues: CASRPDGTNTEAFF.

The chain recombines TRBV6-5 with TRBJ1-1; tentatively, D is TRBD1 (6 bases). The CDR3 is 13 residues long. Germline values: CDR1 MNHEY, CDR2 SVGAGI. V dropped 5 bases and J dropped 1 base, with 8 bases sitting between them. CDR3 loop: CASSQTGNTEAFF. The CDR3 DNA reads TGTGCCAGCAGTCAGACAGGGAACACTGAAGCTTTCTTT.

The chain joins TRBV4-1 to TRBJ2-5, with TRBD2 identical over 9 bases. The V gene's germline CDR1 is MGHRA and CDR2 YSYEKL. Losses at the gene ends were 1 base for V and 7 bases for J; bases not matched to a gene: 7. CDR3 length: 15 residues. CDR3 residues: CASSQVSGSWVTQYF. The CDR3, as DNA: TGCGCCAGCAGCCAAGTTAGCGGGAGCTGGGTGACCCAGTACTTC.

This clone was recorded only once. This chain links TRBV7-2 with TRBJ2-7; weak D call: TRBD2 (6 bases). This CDR3 has 14 amino acids. Germline-derived CDR1 and CDR2 are SGHTA and FQGNSA. Trimming removed 6 bases at V and 5 bases at J, with 17 bases between. This CDR3 reads CASRTPGSSDEQYF. CDR3 in DNA: TGTGCCAGCAGGACACCCGGGAGCAGCGACGAGCAGTACTTC.

This rearrangement joins TRBV9 to TRBJ2-7; TRBD1 agrees at 7 bases. The V gene end was trimmed by 3 bases and the J gene end by 4 bases; junction bases not matched to a gene: 4. Germline V gene sequence: CDR1 SGDLS, CDR2 YYNGEE. CDR3 length: 13 residues. In DNA, the CDR3 is TGTGCCAGCAGCGGGGGACAGTCGTACGAGCAGTACTTC. This codes for CASSGGQSYEQYF.

The chain is built from TRBV5-4 and TRBJ2-7; 8 bases line up with TRBD1. Germline V gene lookup returns CDR1 SGHNT and CDR2 YYREEE (reference sequence). Trimming at V came to 4 bases and at J to 6 bases, leaving 12 bases not matched to a gene. The CDR3 extends over 15 amino acids. This chain's CDR3 is CASSPQWTGKLEQYV. In DNA form, the CDR3 reads TGTGCCAGCAGCCCACAATGGACAGGGAAACTCGAGCAGTACGTC.

This clone was recorded once. V gene TRBV12-5 combines with J gene TRBJ1-2; perhaps TRBD1 as D (5 bases). V was cut by 0 bases and J by 4 bases, with 12 bases left in between. The CDR3 sequence is 15 residues long. Germline V gives CDR1 LGHNT, CDR2 FRNRAP. CDR3 amino acids: CASGLVPGRAYGYTF. DNA for the CDR3: TGTGCTAGTGGTTTGGTACCGGGCAGGGCCTATGGCTACACCTTC.

The chain is built from TRBV30 and TRBJ1-4, with 8 bases that match TRBD1. In germline, CDR1 is GTSNPN, CDR2 SVGIG (reference sequence). V was clipped by 3 bases and J by 7 bases; unmatched bases: 10. The CDR3 is 15 amino acids. The CDR3 here is CAWRHRGQGGEKLFF. DNA for the CDR3: TGTGCCTGGAGACACCGCGGACAGGGAGGTGAAAAACTGTTTTTT.

This chain connects TRBV19 to TRBJ1-2; D possibly corresponds to TRBD1 (6 bases). The germline V gene encodes CDR1 LNHDA and CDR2 SQIVND (reference sequence). V lost 5 bases and J 1 base, leaving 20 bases between the germline ends. The CDR3 spans 17 residues. The CDR3 region is CASSRFYTGNYNYGYTF. CDR3 bases: TGTGCCAGTAGTCGCTTCTACACAGGGAATTATAACTATGGCTACACCTTC.

The chain has TRBV7-2 and TRBJ1-3; D is ambiguous. V was clipped by 1 base and J by 0 bases, with 4 bases between them. Germline V gives CDR1 SGHTA, CDR2 FQGNSA. The CDR3 is 14 amino acids. The chain's CDR3 is CASSLDGSGNTIYF. For the CDR3, the DNA is TGTGCCAGCAGCTTAGACGGCTCTGGAAACACCATATATTTT.

This rearrangement joins TRBV14 to TRBJ2-3; a weak D match, TRBD2 (6 bases). The V gene lost 1 base and the J gene lost 4 bases, with 15 bases spanning the gap. The germline CDR1 and CDR2 sequences are SGHDN and FVKESK. The CDR3 sequence is 16 residues long. CDR3 nucleotide sequence: TGTGCCAGCAGCCAAGGGCACGGGAGATTTCCAGATACGCAGTATTTT. Protein: CASSQGHGRFPDTQYF.

The rearrangement joins TRBV28 to TRBJ1-1, with TRBD1 as a possible D gene (6 bases). This CDR3 contains 14 residues. V was cut by 9 bases and J by 2 bases, with 16 bases left in between. CDR1 is MDHEN and CDR2 is SYDVKM in the germline V gene. CDR3 DNA: TGTGCCAGTACGTACGGGACACTTAACACTGAAGCTTTCTTT. Translating gives CASTYGTLNTEAFF.